This TCR beta chain comes out of a study of blood T cell repertoires in COVID-19. Methods used by the authors: Amplification of reference gene primers provided the estimated nucleated cell counts. Profiled with immunoSEQ multiplex PCR; TCRdb holds only in-frame clones, not every one. That table supplies the V and J calls and clone size; D and trimming were determined from the DNA. The sample contains about 200,000 clones, about nine tenths of which appear only once. From germline, CDR1 is LNHDA and CDR2 SQIVND (reference sequence). The germline V and J ends were trimmed by 6 bases and 0 bases, with 14 bases remaining between them. The CDR3 contains 15 residues. This clone showed up just once.

This chain links TRBV19 with TRBJ1-2; D perhaps matches TRBD1 (5 bases). Sequenced material: peripheral blood. This receptor was taken from an older woman with acute or convalescent COVID-19. CDR3 sequence: CASRVQATANYGYTF. The CDR3 DNA sequence: TGTGCCAGTAGGGTACAGGCCACAGCTAACTATGGCTACACCTTC.